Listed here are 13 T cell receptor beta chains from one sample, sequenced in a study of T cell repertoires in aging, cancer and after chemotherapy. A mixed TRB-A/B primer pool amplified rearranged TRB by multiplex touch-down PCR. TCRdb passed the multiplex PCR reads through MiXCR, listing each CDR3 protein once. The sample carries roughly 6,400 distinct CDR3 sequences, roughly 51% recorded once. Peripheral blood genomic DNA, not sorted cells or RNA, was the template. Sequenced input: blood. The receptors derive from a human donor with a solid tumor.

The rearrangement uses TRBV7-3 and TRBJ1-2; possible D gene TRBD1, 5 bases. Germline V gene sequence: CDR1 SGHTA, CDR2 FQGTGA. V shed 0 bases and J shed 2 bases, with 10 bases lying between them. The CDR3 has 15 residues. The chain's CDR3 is CASSLTGQGNYGYTF. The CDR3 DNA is TGTGCCAGCAGCTTAACGGGTCAGGGAAACTATGGCTACACCTTC.

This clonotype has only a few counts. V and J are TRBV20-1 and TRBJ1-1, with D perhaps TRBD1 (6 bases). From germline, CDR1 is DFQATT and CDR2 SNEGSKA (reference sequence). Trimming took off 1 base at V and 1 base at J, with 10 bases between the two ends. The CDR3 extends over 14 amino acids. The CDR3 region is CSARGARGNTEAFF. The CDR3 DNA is TGCAGTGCTAGAGGGGCCAGGGGGAACACTGAAGCTTTCTTT.

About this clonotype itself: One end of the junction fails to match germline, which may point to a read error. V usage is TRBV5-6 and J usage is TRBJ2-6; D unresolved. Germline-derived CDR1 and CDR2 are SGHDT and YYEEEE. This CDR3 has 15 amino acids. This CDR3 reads CASSLWTSGANVLTF. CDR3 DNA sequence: TGCGCCAGCAGCTTATGGACGTCTGGGGCCAACGTCCTGACTTTC.

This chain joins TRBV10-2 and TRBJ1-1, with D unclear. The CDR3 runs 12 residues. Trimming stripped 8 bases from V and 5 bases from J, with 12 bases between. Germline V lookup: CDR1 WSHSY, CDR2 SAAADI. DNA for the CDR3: TGCGCCAGCGGGCAAGCGGGTACTGAAGCTTTCTTT. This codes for CASGQAGTEAFF.

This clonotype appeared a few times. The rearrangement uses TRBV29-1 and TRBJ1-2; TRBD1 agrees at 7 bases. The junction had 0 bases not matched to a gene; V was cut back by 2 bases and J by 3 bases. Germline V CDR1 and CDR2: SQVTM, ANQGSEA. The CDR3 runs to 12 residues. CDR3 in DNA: TGCAGCGTTGAAACAGGGGACTATGGCTACACCTTC. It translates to CSVETGDYGYTF.

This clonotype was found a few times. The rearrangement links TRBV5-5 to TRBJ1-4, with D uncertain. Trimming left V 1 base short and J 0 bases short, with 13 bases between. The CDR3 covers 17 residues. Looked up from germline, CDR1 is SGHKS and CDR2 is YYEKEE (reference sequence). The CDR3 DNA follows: TGTGCCAGCAGCTTGAAGTCGGTGCTTGCAACTAATGAAAAACTGTTTTTT. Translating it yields CASSLKSVLATNEKLFF. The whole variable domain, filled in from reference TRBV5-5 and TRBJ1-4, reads DAGVTQSPTHLIKTRGQQVTLRCSPISGHKSVSWYQQVLGQGPQFIFQYYEKEERGRGNFPDRFSARQFPNYSSELNVNALLLGDSALYLCASSLKSVLATNEKLFFGSGTQLSVL.

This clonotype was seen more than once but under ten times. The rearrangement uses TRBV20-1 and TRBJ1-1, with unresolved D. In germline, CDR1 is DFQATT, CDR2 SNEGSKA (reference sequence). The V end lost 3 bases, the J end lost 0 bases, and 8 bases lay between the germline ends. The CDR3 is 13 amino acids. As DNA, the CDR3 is TGCAGTGCTAGGAACAGAATGAACACTGAAGCTTTCTTT. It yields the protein CSARNRMNTEAFF.

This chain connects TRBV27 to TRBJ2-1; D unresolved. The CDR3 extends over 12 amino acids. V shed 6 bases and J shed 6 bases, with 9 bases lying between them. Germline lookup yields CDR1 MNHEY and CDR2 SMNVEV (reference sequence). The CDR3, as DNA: TGTGCCAGCAGAATGGGTATCAATGAGCAGTTCTTC. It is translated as CASRMGINEQFF.

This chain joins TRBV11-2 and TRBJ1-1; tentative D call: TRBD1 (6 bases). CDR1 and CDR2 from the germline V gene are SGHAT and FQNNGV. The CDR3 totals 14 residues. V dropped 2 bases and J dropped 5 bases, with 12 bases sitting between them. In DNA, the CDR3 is TGTGCCAGCAGCTTAATCGGGGGCGCGACTGAAGCTTTCTTT. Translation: CASSLIGGATEAFF.

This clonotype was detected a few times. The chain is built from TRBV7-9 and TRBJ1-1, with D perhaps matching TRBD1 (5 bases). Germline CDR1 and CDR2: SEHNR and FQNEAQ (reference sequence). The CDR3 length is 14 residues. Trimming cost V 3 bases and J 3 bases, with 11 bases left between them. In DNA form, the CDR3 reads TGTGCCAGCAGCTTTTCGATAGGGGACACTGAAGCTTTCTTT. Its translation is CASSFSIGDTEAFF. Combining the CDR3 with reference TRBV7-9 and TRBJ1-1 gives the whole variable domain DTGVSQNPRHKITKRGQNVTFRCDPISEHNRLYWYRQTLGQGPEFLTYFQNEAQLEKSRLLSDRFSAERPKGSFSTLEIQRTEQGDSAMYLCASSFSIGDTEAFFGQGTRLTVV.

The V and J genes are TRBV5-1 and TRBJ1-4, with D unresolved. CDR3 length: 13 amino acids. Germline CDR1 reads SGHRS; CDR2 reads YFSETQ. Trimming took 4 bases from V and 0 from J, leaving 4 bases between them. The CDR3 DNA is TGCGCCAGCAGCACAACAACTAATGAAAAACTGTTTTTT. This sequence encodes CASSTTTNEKLFF.

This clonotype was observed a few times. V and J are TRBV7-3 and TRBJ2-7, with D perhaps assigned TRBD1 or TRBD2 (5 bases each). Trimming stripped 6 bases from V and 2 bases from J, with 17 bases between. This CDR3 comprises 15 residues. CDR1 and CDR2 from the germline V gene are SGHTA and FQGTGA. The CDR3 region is CASSAGASLPYEQYF. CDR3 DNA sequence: TGTGCCAGCAGTGCCGGGGCTTCCCTACCCTACGAGCAGTACTTC.

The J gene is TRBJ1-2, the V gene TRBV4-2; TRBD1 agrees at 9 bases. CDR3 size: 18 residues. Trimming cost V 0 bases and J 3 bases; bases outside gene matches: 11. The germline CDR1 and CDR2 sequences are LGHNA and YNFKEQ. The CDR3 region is CASSQDSSGTGPHYGYTF. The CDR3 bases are TGTGCCAGCAGCCAAGATTCCTCCGGGACAGGGCCCCACTATGGCTACACCTTC.